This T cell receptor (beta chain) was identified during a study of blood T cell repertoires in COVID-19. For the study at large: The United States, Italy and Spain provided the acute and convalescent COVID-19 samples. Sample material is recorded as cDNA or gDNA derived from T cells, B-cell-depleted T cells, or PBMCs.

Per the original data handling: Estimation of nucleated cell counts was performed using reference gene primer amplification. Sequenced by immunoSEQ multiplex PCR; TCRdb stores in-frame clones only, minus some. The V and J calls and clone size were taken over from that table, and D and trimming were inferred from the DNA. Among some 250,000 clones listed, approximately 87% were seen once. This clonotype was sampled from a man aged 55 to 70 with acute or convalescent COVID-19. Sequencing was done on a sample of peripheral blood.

The CDR3 reads CAIRRGGNGEKLFF. The CDR3 DNA reads as TGTGCCATCAGGAGAGGGGGAAATGGTGAAAAACTGTTTTTT. J is TRBJ1-4 and V is TRBV10-3, with D possibly being TRBD1 (6 bases). From germline, CDR1 is ENHRY and CDR2 SYGVKD. The germline V and J ends were trimmed by 6 bases and 7 bases, with 15 bases remaining between them. The CDR3 is made up of 14 amino acids.